Shown below are 7 T cell receptor beta chains from a single sample sequenced in a study of shared clonotypes between healthy human individuals. Measured with immunoSEQ multiplex PCR; TCRdb has only the in-frame clones, and not every one. Of around 750,000 clones in the sample, under 80% were seen once. The sequenced sample was memory CD4+ T cells sorted from blood. Noted subset: CD45RA-negative fraction. These receptors came from a woman between 25 and 40 years old in good health.

V usage is TRBV28 and J usage is TRBJ2-7; D unclear. V was trimmed by 4 bases and J by 2 bases, leaving 9 bases between them. This CDR3 contains 13 residues. Germline lookup yields CDR1 MDHEN and CDR2 SYDVKM. The CDR3 DNA is TGTGCCAGCAGTTCAGACCGGACCTACGAGCAGTACTTC. Residues: CASSSDRTYEQYF. The whole variable domain, filled in from reference TRBV28 and TRBJ2-7, reads DVKVTQSSRYLVKRTGEKVFLECVQDMDHENMFWYRQDPGLGLRLIYFSYDVKMKEKGDIPEGYSVSREKKERFSLILESASTNQTSMYLCASSSDRTYEQYFGPGTRLTVT.

The chain couples TRBV28 to TRBJ1-4; D is perhaps TRBD1 (6 bases). Per germline, CDR1 MDHEN and CDR2 SYDVKM. Trimming removed 8 bases from V and 8 bases from J, with 18 bases in between. The CDR3 has 14 residues. CDR3 amino acids: CASRNDGGYEKLFF. DNA of the CDR3: TGTGCCAGCCGCAACGACGGGGGCTACGAAAAACTGTTTTTT.

V and J are TRBV10-1 and TRBJ2-3; D gene unclear. Germline V gene lookup returns CDR1 WNHNN and CDR2 SYGVQD (reference sequence). V lost 0 bases and J 0 bases, leaving 10 bases between the germline ends. The CDR3 has 16 amino acids. The CDR3 spells CASSESQRSSTDTQYF. The CDR3 nucleotides read TGCGCCAGCAGTGAGTCTCAGCGTTCGAGCACAGATACGCAGTATTTT.

V gene TRBV5-8 combines with J gene TRBJ2-1; 7 bases match TRBD2. The CDR3 has 14 amino acids. With V trimmed by 4 bases and J by 8 bases, 9 bases remained unmatched. In germline, CDR1 is SGHTS, CDR2 YDEGEE. The CDR3 sequence: CASSPGLGRDEQFF. CDR3 sequence (DNA): TGTGCCAGCAGCCCGGGGTTGGGGAGGGATGAGCAGTTCTTC.

The chain recombines TRBV9 with TRBJ2-3; D not resolved. Trimming took off 1 base at V and 7 bases at J, with 7 bases between the two ends. CDR3 length: 12 amino acids. CDR1 SGDLS and CDR2 YYNGEE come from the germline V gene. CDR3 coding DNA: TGTGCCAGCAGCGTATACGGCAATACGCAGTATTTT. Translating it yields CASSVYGNTQYF.

The genes are TRBV5-5 and TRBJ1-2; D is possibly TRBD1 (5 bases). CDR1 and CDR2 from the germline V gene are SGHKS and YYEKEE (reference sequence). The CDR3 spans 16 residues. Trimming cost V 0 bases and J 8 bases, with 20 bases left between them. The CDR3 DNA reads as TGTGCCAGCAGCTTGGTGTCGTGGAAAGGGGCGAACGGCTACACCTTC. Protein sequence: CASSLVSWKGANGYTF.

The J gene is TRBJ1-1, the V gene TRBV6-4, with TRBD1 matching 8 bases. V shed 3 bases, J shed 5 bases, and the junction held 5 bases outside the gene matches. The CDR3 is made up of 14 amino acids. Germline CDR1 MRHNA, CDR2 SNTAGT. The CDR3 DNA is TGTGCCAGCAGTGATGGACAGGGCTTTACTGAAGCTTTCTTT. Residues: CASSDGQGFTEAFF.